The entry that follows covers one T cell receptor beta chain sequence. Followed longitudinally, the Seattle patients had been enrolled during active infection. This entry comes from a study of blood T cell repertoires in COVID-19. This table comes from immunoSEQ multiplex PCR, and its TCRdb copy is limited to in-frame clones, with some not included. Of 150,000 to 170,000 clones listed, approximately 80% are singletons. The clonotype originates from a woman aged 60 to 75 with COVID-19, enrolled during active disease. Sequencing was performed on peripheral blood.

CDR3 in DNA: TGTGCCTGGACCTTAGGAGGGACAGGGTATGAAAAACTGTTTTTT. Translating gives CAWTLGGTGYEKLFF. V usage is TRBV30 and J usage is TRBJ1-4, with 9 bases lining up with TRBD1. There are 15 residues in the CDR3. With 4 bases clipped from V and 6 bases from J, the junction kept 9 bases outside the gene matches. Per the germline V gene, CDR1 is GTSNPN and CDR2 is SVGIG (reference sequence).